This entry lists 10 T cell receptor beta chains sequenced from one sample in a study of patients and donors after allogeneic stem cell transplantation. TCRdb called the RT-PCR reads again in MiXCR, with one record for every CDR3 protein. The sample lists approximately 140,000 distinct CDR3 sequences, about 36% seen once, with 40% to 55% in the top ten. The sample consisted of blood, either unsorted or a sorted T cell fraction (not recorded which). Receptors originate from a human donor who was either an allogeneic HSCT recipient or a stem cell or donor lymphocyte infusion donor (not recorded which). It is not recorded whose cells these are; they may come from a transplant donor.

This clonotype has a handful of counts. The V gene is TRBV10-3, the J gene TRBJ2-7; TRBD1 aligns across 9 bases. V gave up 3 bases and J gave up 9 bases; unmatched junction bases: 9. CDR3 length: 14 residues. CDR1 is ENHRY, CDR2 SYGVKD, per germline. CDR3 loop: CAISDLGTGRRQYF. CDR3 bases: TGTGCCATCAGTGACCTAGGGACAGGGCGACGGCAGTACTTC.

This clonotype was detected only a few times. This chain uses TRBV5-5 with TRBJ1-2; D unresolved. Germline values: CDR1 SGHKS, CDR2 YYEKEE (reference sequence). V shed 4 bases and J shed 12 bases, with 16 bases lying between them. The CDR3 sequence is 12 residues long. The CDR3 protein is CASSLAPLSDTF. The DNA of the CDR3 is TGTGCCAGCAGCCTGGCCCCGCTGAGTGACACCTTC.

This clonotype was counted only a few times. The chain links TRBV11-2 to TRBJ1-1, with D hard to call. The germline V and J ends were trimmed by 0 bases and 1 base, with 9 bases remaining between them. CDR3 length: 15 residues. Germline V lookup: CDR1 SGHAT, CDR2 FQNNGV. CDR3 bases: TGTGCCAGCAGCTTAGAAGGCGGAGGGAACACTGAAGCTTTCTTT. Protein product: CASSLEGGGNTEAFF.

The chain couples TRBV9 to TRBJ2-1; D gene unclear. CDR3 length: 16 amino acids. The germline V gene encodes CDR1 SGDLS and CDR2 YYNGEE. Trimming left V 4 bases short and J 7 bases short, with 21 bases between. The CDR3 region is CASSSFSGSDLNEQFF. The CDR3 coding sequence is TGTGCCAGCAGCTCCTTCTCCGGCTCTGATTTGAATGAGCAGTTCTTC.

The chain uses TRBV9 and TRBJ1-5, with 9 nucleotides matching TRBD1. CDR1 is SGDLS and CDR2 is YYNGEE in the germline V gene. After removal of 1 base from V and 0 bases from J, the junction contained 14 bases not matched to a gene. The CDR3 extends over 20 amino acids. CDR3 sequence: CASSVWLGQGFRYSNQPQHF. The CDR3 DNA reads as TGTGCCAGCAGCGTATGGCTGGGACAGGGTTTTCGTTATAGCAATCAGCCCCAGCATTTT.

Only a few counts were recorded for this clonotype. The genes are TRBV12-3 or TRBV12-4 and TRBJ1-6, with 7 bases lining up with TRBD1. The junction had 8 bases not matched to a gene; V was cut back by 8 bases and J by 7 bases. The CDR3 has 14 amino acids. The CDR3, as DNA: TGTGCCAGCTCTAAACAGGGGTCGAATTCACCCCTCCACTTT. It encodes CASSKQGSNSPLHF.

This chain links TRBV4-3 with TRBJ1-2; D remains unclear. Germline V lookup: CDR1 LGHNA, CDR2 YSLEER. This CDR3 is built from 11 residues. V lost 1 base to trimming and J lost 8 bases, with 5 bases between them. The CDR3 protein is CASSQGGGYTF. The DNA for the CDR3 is TGCGCCAGCAGCCAAGGAGGAGGCTACACCTTC.

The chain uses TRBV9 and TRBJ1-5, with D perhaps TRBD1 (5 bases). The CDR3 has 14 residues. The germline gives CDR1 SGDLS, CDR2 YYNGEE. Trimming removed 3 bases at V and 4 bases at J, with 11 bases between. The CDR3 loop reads CASSGGDGNQPQHF. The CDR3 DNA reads TGTGCCAGCAGCGGAGGGGACGGGAATCAGCCCCAGCATTTT.

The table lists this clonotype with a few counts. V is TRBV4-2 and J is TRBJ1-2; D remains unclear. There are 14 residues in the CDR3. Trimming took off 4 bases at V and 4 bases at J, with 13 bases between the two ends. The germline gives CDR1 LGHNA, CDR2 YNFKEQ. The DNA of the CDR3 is TGTGCCAGCAGCCCCCTCTGGCAGCTCTATGGCTACACCTTC. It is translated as CASSPLWQLYGYTF.

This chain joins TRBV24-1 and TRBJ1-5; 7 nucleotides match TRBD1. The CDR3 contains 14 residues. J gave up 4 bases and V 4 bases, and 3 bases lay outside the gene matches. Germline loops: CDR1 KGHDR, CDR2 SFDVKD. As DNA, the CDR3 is TGTGCCACCAGTGAAGAGACAGGGAATCAGCCCCAGCATTTT. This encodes CATSEETGNQPQHF.